The 26 T cell receptor beta chains below were found in one sample sequenced in a study of blood T cell repertoires in COVID-19 (dated by TCRdb to 2018 to 2021). The library was built by means of the immunoSEQ multiplex PCR assay. In its TCRdb copy, this immuneACCESS table keeps in-frame sequences only and misses some clones. Where compared with another copy, unresolved V genes explain less than half of these, and the others have no known cause. The table for this sample lists about 100,000 clones; 84% of them were counted only once. In total, the top ten clones hold 3.5% to 5% of the sample. Sequenced material: peripheral blood. The receptors stem from a human donor in a cohort sampled during active COVID-19.

Concerning this clone: Other DNA sequences in the same sample also yield this CDR3. V gene TRBV7-2 combines with J gene TRBJ2-5, with 10 bases that match TRBD2. Looked up from germline, CDR1 is SGHTA and CDR2 is FQGNSA. J was trimmed by 4 bases and V by 3 bases; bases with no gene match: 5. This CDR3 region has 15 residues. DNA of the CDR3: TGTGCCAGCAGCTTCAGCGGGGGGGCCGGAGAGACCCAGTACTTC. Translated: CASSFSGGAGETQYF.

The chain combines TRBV11-3 with TRBJ2-5; TRBD2 agrees at 15 bases. Per germline, CDR1 SGHNT and CDR2 YENEEA. Losses at the gene ends were 5 bases for V and 4 bases for J; bases not matched to a gene: 5. The CDR3 contains 16 residues. For the CDR3, the DNA is TGTGCCAGCAGCAACCCGGGACTAGCGGGGGGAGAGACCCAGTACTTC. It codes for CASSNPGLAGGETQYF.

V and J are TRBV7-3 and TRBJ2-1; 10 positions match TRBD2. V lost 6 bases to trimming and J lost 9 bases; unmatched junction nucleotides: 8. The CDR3 covers 14 residues. Germline CDR1 reads SGHTA; CDR2 reads FQGTGA. The CDR3 DNA follows: TGTGCCAGCAGAGAAGCGGGGGGGCCAGGTGAGCAGTTCTTC. It codes for CASREAGGPGEQFF. The entire variable domain, with the rest obtained from reference TRBV7-3 and TRBJ2-1, is as follows: GAGVSQTPSNKVTEKGKYVELRCDPISGHTALYWYRQSLGQGPEFLIYFQGTGAADDSGLPNDRFFAVRPEGSVSTLKIQRTERGDSAVYLCASREAGGPGEQFFGPGTRLTVL.

The rearrangement uses TRBV6-5 and TRBJ2-5; D is perhaps TRBD1 (6 bases). Trimming stripped 5 bases from V and 4 bases from J, with 11 bases between. CDR3 size: 13 residues. Germline-derived CDR1 and CDR2 are MNHEY and SVGAGI. The CDR3 region is CASSMGHLETQYF. The CDR3 nucleotides read TGTGCCAGCAGTATGGGACATTTAGAGACCCAGTACTTC.

The chain has TRBV6-4 and TRBJ2-1; D possibly corresponds to TRBD1 (7 bases). Germline loops: CDR1 MRHNA, CDR2 SNTAGT. Trimming removed 3 bases from V and 2 bases from J, with 11 bases in between. There are 15 residues in the CDR3. DNA of the CDR3: TGTGCCAGCAGTGAAGGAGGGGGCACCTACAATGAGCAGTTCTTC. This sequence encodes CASSEGGGTYNEQFF.

This clone was counted only a few times. The chain uses TRBV12-5 and TRBJ2-1; a weak D match, TRBD1 (5 bases). This CDR3 has 15 residues. The V and J ends lost 6 bases and 9 bases respectively, with 21 bases between them. Germline CDR1 and CDR2: LGHNT and FRNRAP. For the CDR3, the DNA is TGTGCTAGTGGGACCTCCGAGACAGCTAGGGGTGAGCAGTTCTTC. It yields the protein CASGTSETARGEQFF.

The rearrangement joins TRBV5-1 to TRBJ2-5, with D tentatively TRBD1 (6 bases). This CDR3 is built from 15 residues. Looked up from germline, CDR1 is SGHRS and CDR2 is YFSETQ. The V end was cut by 0 bases, the J end by 2 bases, with 11 bases between. As DNA, the CDR3 is TGCGCCAGCAGCTTGGGAGACAGGACACAAGAGACCCAGTACTTC. It encodes CASSLGDRTQETQYF.

The chain uses TRBV24-1 and TRBJ1-2; the D is unclear. Per the germline V gene, CDR1 is KGHDR and CDR2 is SFDVKD. Trimming removed 5 bases from V and 4 bases from J, with 16 bases in between. There are 15 residues in the CDR3. Here the CDR3 DNA reads TGTGCCACCAGTGTAGCCAACCCCAATGGCTATGGCTACACCTTC. As protein: CATSVANPNGYGYTF.

This chain joins TRBV6-2 or TRBV6-3 and TRBJ2-1; D might be TRBD2 (6 bases). The CDR3 totals 15 residues. V gave up 2 bases and J gave up 4 bases, with 12 bases separating them. The germline CDR1 and CDR2 sequences are MNHEY and SVGEGT. The CDR3: CASSYAGSSYNEQFF. Written as DNA, the CDR3 is TGTGCCAGCAGTTACGCGGGGTCAAGTTACAATGAGCAGTTCTTC.

This clone was counted a single time. This chain links TRBV3-1 (or the pseudogene TRBV3-2) with TRBJ2-1, with TRBD2 matching 14 bases. The CDR3 extends over 16 amino acids. Germline-derived CDR1 and CDR2 are LGHDT and YNNKEL (reference sequence). J gave up 8 bases and V 1 base, and 4 bases lay outside the gene matches. This CDR3 is CASSQATSGGAYEQFF. The CDR3 coding sequence is TGTGCCAGCAGCCAAGCGACTAGCGGGGGGGCGTATGAGCAGTTCTTC.

CDR3 nucleotide sequence: TGTGCCAGCAGCGGACAGGGGGCCCACGAGCAGTACTTC. The encoded protein is CASSGQGAHEQYF. The gene calls are TRBV6-6 and TRBJ2-7, with 11 positions matching TRBD1. This CDR3 spans 13 amino acids. Germline V gene sequence: CDR1 MNHNY, CDR2 SVGAGI (reference sequence). After removal of 6 bases from V and 5 bases from J, the junction contained 3 bases not matched to a gene.

The chain uses TRBV18 and TRBJ2-3, with 14 bases matching TRBD2. Germline trimming cut 2 bases from V and 2 bases from J; bases unmatched to any gene: 3. Germline V gene lookup returns CDR1 KGHSH and CDR2 LQKENI. The CDR3 is made up of 17 amino acids. This CDR3 is CASSPGLAGGYTDTQYF. CDR3 coding DNA: TGTGCCAGCTCACCAGGACTAGCGGGGGGCTACACAGATACGCAGTATTTT.

Here the CDR3 DNA reads TGTGCCAGCAGTTTAGGGACAGACTATGGCTACACCTTC. Protein: CASSLGTDYGYTF. The chain uses TRBV28 and TRBJ1-2; 7 bases are shared with TRBD1. The V and J ends lost 2 bases and 3 bases, in that order; junction bases with no gene match: 0. The CDR3 consists of 13 residues. Per the germline V gene, CDR1 is MDHEN and CDR2 is SYDVKM.

This rearrangement joins TRBV5-1 to TRBJ1-2, with 10 bases fitting TRBD1. The length of the CDR3 is 14 residues. Germline-derived CDR1 and CDR2 are SGHRS and YFSETQ. J was trimmed by 8 bases and V by 0 bases; bases with no gene match: 4. CDR3 in amino acids: CASSLAGQGDGYTF. DNA for the CDR3: TGCGCCAGCAGCTTGGCCGGACAGGGGGACGGCTACACCTTC.

This rearrangement joins TRBV5-5 to TRBJ2-7; 10 nucleotides align to TRBD1. This CDR3 spans 14 amino acids. The germline V gene encodes CDR1 SGHKS and CDR2 YYEKEE (reference sequence). With V trimmed by 6 bases and J by 7 bases, 10 bases remained unmatched. As DNA, the CDR3 is TGTGCCAGCACACGGACAGGGGGGACGTGGGAGCAGTACTTC. Amino acids: CASTRTGGTWEQYF.

The chain carries TRBV4-1 and TRBJ2-3; possible D gene TRBD1, 5 bases. CDR3 size: 16 residues. Germline CDR1 MGHRA, CDR2 YSYEKL. The V end was cut by 1 base, the J end by 1 base, with 12 bases between. The CDR3 sequence: CASSQGPGRGTDTQYF. CDR3 DNA: TGCGCCAGCAGCCAAGGTCCGGGCAGGGGCACAGATACGCAGTATTTT.

This chain uses TRBV5-4 with TRBJ1-2, with D uncertain. CDR1 is SGHNT, CDR2 YYREEE, per germline (reference sequence). Trimming stripped 1 base from V and 7 bases from J, with 17 bases between. This CDR3 has 15 residues. CDR3: CASSLKTEGFGGYTF. CDR3 nucleotide sequence: TGTGCCAGCAGCTTGAAGACGGAGGGTTTTGGTGGCTACACCTTC.

This chain uses TRBV18 with TRBJ2-1; perhaps TRBD1 as D (6 bases). This CDR3 has 16 amino acids. V was clipped by 2 bases and J by 0 bases, with 11 bases between them. Germline V lookup: CDR1 KGHSH, CDR2 LQKENI. CDR3 sequence reads: CASSPRQVGSYNEQFF. CDR3 in DNA: TGTGCCAGCTCACCAAGACAGGTCGGCTCCTACAATGAGCAGTTCTTC.

The rearrangement joins TRBV7-2 to TRBJ1-2; 9 positions agree with TRBD1. In germline, CDR1 is SGHTA, CDR2 FQGNSA. The CDR3 sequence is 16 residues long. The ends lost 4 bases at V and 2 bases at J; junction bases unmatched: 8. This CDR3 is CASSSRTGERNYGYTF. Written as DNA, the CDR3 is TGTGCCAGCAGCTCCCGGACAGGGGAAAGAAACTATGGCTACACCTTC.

The sample holds a few counts of this clone. The chain has TRBV7-9 and TRBJ2-1, with TRBD2 matching 9 bases. The CDR3 has 17 amino acids. From germline, CDR1 is SEHNR and CDR2 FQNEAQ (reference sequence). The trim removed 4 bases at V and 9 bases at J, leaving 16 bases unmatched. In DNA, the CDR3 is TGTGCCAGCAGCTCACCCGTTAGCGGGGGAGTGCGAAGTGAGCAGTTCTTC. This sequence encodes CASSSPVSGGVRSEQFF.

The chain has TRBV3-1 (or the pseudogene TRBV3-2) and TRBJ2-1, with 9 bases matching TRBD2. Germline V gene lookup returns CDR1 LGHDT and CDR2 YNNKEL (reference sequence). V was clipped by 4 bases and J by 5 bases; unmatched bases: 9. CDR3 length: 16 residues. CDR3 amino acids: CASSPPLRGGDNEQFF. CDR3 bases: TGTGCCAGCAGCCCACCCCTTCGCGGGGGGGACAATGAGCAGTTCTTC.

This CDR3 reads CASSPRGTHEQYF. CDR3 DNA sequence: TGTGCCAGCTCACCACGCGGGACCCACGAGCAGTACTTC. The chain links TRBV18 to TRBJ2-7; weak D call: TRBD2 (6 bases). Per the germline V gene, CDR1 is KGHSH and CDR2 is LQKENI. The ends were cut back, 1 base at V and 5 bases at J, with 9 bases in the middle. The length of the CDR3 is 13 residues.

The rearrangement joins TRBV30 to TRBJ1-2, with 8 nucleotides matching TRBD1. The germline V gene encodes CDR1 GTSNPN and CDR2 SVGIG (reference sequence). J was trimmed by 7 bases and V by 3 bases; bases with no gene match: 7. This CDR3 region has 13 residues. CDR3 DNA: TGTGCCTGGAGGAGCCAGGGGGCGATTGGCTACACCTTC. As protein: CAWRSQGAIGYTF.

The V gene is TRBV19, the J gene TRBJ1-1; TRBD1 might be the D (5 bases). In germline, CDR1 is LNHDA, CDR2 SQIVND (reference sequence). The CDR3 is 14 residues long. V lost 3 bases and J lost 4, with 12 bases in between. CDR3 residues: CASSIQLGVTEAFF. The CDR3 bases are TGTGCCAGTAGTATCCAGTTAGGGGTCACTGAAGCTTTCTTT.

This clone was observed once. This chain joins TRBV6-2 or TRBV6-3 and TRBJ2-3; no firm D call. Germline assignment: CDR1 MNHEY and CDR2 SVGEGT. The germline V and J ends were trimmed by 6 bases and 5 bases, with 12 bases remaining between them. The CDR3 loop spans 13 amino acids. In DNA, the CDR3 is TGTGCCAGCAGCCCATCGGGTTTAGATACGCAGTATTTT. This encodes CASSPSGLDTQYF.

J is TRBJ2-1 and V is TRBV13, with 14 bases identical to TRBD2. Germline trimming cut 5 bases from V and 4 bases from J; bases unmatched to any gene: 4. The CDR3 has 16 residues. Per the germline V gene, CDR1 is PRHDT and CDR2 is FYEKMQ (reference sequence). The DNA of the CDR3 is TGTGCCAGCAGCCCCTGGACTAGCGGGGGGTACAATGAGCAGTTCTTC. It codes for CASSPWTSGGYNEQFF.